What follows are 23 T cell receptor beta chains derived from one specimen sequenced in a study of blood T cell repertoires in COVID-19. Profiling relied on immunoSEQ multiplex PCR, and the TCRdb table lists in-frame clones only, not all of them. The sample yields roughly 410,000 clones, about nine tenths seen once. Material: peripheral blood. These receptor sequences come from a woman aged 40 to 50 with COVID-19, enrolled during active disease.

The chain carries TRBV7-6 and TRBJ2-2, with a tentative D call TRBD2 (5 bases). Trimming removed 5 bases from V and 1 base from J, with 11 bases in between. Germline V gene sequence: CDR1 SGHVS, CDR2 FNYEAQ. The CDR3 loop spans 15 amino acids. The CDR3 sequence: CASSPSGRNTGELFF. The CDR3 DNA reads TGTGCCAGCAGCCCATCGGGGAGGAACACCGGGGAGCTGTTTTTT. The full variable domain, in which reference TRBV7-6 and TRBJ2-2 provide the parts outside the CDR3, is GAGVSQSPRYKVTKRGQDVALRCDPISGHVSLYWYRQALGQGPEFLTYFNYEAQQDKSGLPNDRFSAERPEGSISTLTIQRTEQRDSAMYRCASSPSGRNTGELFFGEGSRLTVL.

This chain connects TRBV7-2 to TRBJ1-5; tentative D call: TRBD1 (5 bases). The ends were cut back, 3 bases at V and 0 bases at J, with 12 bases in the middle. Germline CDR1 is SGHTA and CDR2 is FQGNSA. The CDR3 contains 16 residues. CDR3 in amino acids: CASSFGAGHSNQPQHF. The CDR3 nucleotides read TGTGCCAGCAGCTTTGGGGCAGGACATAGCAATCAGCCCCAGCATTTT.

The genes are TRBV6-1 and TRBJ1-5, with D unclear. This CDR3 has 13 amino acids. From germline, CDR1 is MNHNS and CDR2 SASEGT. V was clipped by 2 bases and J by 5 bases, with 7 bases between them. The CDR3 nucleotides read TGTGCCAGCAGTGAAATCGCGGATCAGCCCCAGCATTTT. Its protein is CASSEIADQPQHF.

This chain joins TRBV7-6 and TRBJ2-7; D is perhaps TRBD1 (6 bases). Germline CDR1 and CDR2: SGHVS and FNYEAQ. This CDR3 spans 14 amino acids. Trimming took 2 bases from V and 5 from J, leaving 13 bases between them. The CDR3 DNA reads TGTGCCAGCAGCTTACCAGCACAGGGTGACGAGCAGTACTTC. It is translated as CASSLPAQGDEQYF.

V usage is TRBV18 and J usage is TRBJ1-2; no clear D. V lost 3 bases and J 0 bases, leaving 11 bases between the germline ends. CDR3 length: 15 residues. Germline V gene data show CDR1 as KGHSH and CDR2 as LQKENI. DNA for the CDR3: TGTGCCAGCTCACCGGGCCCTTTAGCTAACTATGGCTACACCTTC. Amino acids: CASSPGPLANYGYTF.

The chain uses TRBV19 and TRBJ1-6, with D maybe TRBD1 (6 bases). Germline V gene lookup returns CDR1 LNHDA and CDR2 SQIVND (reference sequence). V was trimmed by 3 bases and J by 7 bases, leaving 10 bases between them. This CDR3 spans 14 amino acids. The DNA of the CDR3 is TGTGCCAGTAGTATGAGGCAGGGGAATTCACCCCTCCACTTT. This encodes CASSMRQGNSPLHF.

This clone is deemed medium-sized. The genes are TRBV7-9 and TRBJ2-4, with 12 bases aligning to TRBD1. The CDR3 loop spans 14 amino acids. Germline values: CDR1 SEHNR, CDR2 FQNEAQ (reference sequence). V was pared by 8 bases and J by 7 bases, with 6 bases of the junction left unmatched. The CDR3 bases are TGTGCCAGCCGCAAGGGACAGGGGGCCAACATTCAGTACTTC. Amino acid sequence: CASRKGQGANIQYF. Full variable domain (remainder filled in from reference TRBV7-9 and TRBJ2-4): DTGVSQNPRHKITKRGQNVTFRCDPISEHNRLYWYRQTLGQGPEFLTYFQNEAQLEKSRLLSDRFSAERPKGSFSTLEIQRTEQGDSAMYLCASRKGQGANIQYFGAGTRLSVL.

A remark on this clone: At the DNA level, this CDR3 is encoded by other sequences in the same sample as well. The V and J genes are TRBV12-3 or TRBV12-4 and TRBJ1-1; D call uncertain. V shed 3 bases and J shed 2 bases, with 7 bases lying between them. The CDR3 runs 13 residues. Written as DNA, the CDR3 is TGTGCCAGCAGTTTGGGAGTCAACACTGAAGCTTTCTTT. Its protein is CASSLGVNTEAFF.

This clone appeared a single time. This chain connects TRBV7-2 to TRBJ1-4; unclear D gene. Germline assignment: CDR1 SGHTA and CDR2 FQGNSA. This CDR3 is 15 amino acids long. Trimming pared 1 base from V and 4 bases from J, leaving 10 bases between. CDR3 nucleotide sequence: TGTGCCAGCAGCTTAGTGGGTGGAGTTAATGAAAAACTGTTTTTT. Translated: CASSLVGGVNEKLFF.

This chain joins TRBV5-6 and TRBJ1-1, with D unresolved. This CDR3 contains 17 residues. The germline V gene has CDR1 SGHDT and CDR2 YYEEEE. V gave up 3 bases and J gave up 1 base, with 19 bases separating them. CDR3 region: CASSSAGGPESNTEAFF. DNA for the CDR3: TGTGCCAGCAGCTCCGCGGGTGGCCCCGAGTCGAACACTGAAGCTTTCTTT. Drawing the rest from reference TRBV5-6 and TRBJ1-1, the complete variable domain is DAGVTQSPTHLIKTRGQQVTLRCSPKSGHDTVSWYQQALGQGPQFIFQYYEEEERQRGNFPDRFSGHQFPNYSSELNVNALLLGDSALYLCASSSAGGPESNTEAFFGQGTRLTVV.

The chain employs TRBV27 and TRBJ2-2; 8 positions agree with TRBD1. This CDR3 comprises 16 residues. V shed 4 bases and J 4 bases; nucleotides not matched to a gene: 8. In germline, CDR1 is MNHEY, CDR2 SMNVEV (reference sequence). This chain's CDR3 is CASSYFDRGGTGELFF. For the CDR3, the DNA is TGTGCCAGCAGTTACTTTGACAGGGGAGGCACCGGGGAGCTGTTTTTT.

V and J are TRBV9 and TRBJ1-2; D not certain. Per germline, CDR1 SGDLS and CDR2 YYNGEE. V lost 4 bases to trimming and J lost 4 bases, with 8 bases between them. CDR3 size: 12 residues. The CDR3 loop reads CASSPGPYGYTF. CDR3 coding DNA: TGTGCCAGCAGCCCTGGCCCCTATGGCTACACCTTC.

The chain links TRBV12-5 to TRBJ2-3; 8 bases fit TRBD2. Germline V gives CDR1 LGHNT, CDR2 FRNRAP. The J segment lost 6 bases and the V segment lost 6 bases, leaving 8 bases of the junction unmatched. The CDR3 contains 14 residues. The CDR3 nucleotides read TGTGCTAGTGGCCCTGGACTAGCAGTGGATACGCAGTATTTT. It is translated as CASGPGLAVDTQYF.

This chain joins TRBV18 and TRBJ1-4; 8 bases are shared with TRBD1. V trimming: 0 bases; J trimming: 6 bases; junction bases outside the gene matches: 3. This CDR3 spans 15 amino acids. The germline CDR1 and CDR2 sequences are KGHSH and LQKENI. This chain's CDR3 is CASSPPSGGYEKLFF. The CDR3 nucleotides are TGTGCCAGCTCACCACCTTCAGGGGGCTATGAAAAACTGTTTTTT.

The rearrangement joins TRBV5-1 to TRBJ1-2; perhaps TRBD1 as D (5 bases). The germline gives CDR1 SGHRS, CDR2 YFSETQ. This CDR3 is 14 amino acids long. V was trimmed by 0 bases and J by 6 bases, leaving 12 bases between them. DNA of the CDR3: TGCGCCAGCAGCTTGGGACAGAGCGCCGATGGCTACACCTTC. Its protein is CASSLGQSADGYTF.

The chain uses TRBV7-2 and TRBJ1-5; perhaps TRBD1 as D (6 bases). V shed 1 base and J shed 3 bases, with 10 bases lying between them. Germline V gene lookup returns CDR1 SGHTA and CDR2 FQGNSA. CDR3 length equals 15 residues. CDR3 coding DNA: TGTGCCAGCAGCTTAGGTTCAGGGGTCAATCAGCCCCAGCATTTT. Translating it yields CASSLGSGVNQPQHF.

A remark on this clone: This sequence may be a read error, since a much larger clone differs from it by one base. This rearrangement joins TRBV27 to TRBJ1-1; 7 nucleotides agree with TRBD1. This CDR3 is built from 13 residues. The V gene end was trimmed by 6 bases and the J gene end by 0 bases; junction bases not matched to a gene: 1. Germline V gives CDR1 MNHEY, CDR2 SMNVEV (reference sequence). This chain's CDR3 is CASSDRVNTEAFF. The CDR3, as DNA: TGTGCCAGCAGCGACAGGGTGAACACTGAAGCTTTCTTT.

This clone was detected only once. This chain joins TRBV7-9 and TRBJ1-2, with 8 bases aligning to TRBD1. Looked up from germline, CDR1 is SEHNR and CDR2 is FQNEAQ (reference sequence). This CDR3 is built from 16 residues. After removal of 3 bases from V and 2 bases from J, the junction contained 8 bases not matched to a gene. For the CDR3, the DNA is TGTGCCAGCAGCTTTGAGGACAGGGAAGCAAACTATGGCTACACCTTC. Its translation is CASSFEDREANYGYTF.

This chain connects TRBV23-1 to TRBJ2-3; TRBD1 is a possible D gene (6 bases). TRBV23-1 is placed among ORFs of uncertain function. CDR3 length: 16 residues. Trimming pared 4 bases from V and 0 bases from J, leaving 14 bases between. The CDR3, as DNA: TGCGCCAGCAGTCCCCCGACAGGACCGAGCACAGATACGCAGTATTTT. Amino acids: CASSPPTGPSTDTQYF.

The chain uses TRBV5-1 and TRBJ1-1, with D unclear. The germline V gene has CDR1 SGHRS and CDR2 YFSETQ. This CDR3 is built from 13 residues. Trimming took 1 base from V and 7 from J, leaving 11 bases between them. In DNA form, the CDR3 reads TGCGCCAGCAGCTTGACCCTTCGGGGTGAAGCTTTCTTT. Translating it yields CASSLTLRGEAFF.

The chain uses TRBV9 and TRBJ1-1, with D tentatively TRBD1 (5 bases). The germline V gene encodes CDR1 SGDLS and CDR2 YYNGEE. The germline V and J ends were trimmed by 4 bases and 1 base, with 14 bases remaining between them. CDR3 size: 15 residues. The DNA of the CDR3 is TGTGCCAGCAGCCCCGGGCATAGGGGGAACACTGAAGCTTTCTTT. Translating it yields CASSPGHRGNTEAFF.

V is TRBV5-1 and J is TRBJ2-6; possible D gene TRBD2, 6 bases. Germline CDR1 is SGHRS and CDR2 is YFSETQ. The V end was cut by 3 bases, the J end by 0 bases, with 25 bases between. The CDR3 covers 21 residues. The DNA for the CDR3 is TGCGCCAGCAGCTCACCCCCCCTACGGGACTGGGCTTCCTCTGGGGCCAACGTCCTGACTTTC. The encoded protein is CASSSPPLRDWASSGANVLTF.

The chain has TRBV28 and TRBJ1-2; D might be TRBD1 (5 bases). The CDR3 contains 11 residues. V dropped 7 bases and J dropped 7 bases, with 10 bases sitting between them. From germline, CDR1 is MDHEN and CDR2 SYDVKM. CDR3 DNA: TGTGCCAGCAACGCGGACACTGGCTACACCTTC. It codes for CASNADTGYTF.